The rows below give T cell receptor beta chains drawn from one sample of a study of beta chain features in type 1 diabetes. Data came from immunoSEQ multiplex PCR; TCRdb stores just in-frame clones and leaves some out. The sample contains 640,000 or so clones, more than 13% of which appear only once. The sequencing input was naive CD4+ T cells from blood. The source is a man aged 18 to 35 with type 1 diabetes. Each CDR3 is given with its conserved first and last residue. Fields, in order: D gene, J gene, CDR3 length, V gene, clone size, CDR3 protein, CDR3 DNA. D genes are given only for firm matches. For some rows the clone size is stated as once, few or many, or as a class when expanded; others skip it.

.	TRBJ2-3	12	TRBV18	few	CASSPTIDTQYF	TGTGCCAGCTCACCAACGATCGATACGCAGTATTTT
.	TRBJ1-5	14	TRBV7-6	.	CASSSQTGGRPQHF	TGTGCCAGCAGCTCACAGACTGGGGGGAGGCCCCAGCATTTT
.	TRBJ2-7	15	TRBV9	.	CASSVGGANSYEQYF	TGTGCCAGCAGCGTAGGGGGGGCCAACTCCTACGAGCAGTACTTC
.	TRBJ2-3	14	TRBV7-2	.	CASSLRQGTDTQYF	TGTGCCAGCAGCTTGCGACAAGGCACAGATACGCAGTATTTT
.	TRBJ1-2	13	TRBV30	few	CAWSPSGQGGYTF	TGTGCCTGGAGTCCATCAGGGCAAGGTGGCTACACCTTC
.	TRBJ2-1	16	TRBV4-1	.	CASSQDRGIGYDEQFF	TGCGCCAGCAGCCAAGACCGGGGTATAGGCTACGATGAGCAGTTCTTC
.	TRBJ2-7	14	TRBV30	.	CAWSVLMSSYEQYF	TGTGCCTGGAGTGTCCTCATGAGCTCCTACGAGCAGTACTTC
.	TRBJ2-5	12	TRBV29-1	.	CSVLLALETQYF	TGCAGCGTCTTACTAGCTCTCGAGACCCAGTACTTC
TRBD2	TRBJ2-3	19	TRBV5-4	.	CASSLRTSGRHGSTDTQYF	TGTGCCAGCAGCCTCCGGACTAGCGGGAGACACGGTAGCACAGATACGCAGTATTTT
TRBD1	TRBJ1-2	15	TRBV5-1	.	CASSLAPGGDYGYTF	TGCGCCAGCAGCTTGGCCCCAGGGGGGGACTATGGCTACACCTTC
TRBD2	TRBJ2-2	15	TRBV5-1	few	CASSRTSGVRGELFF	TGCGCCAGCAGCCGGACTAGCGGGGTACGCGGGGAGCTGTTTTTT
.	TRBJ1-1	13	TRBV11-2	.	CASSLTGNTEAFF	TGTGCCAGCAGCTTAACTGGGAACACTGAAGCTTTCTTT
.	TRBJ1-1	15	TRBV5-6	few	CASSAMDPRWTEAFF	TGTGCCAGCAGCGCTATGGATCCACGGTGGACTGAAGCTTTCTTT
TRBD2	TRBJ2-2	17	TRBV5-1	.	CASSLRLAGANTGELFF	TGCGCCAGCAGCTTGAGGCTAGCGGGAGCCAACACCGGGGAGCTGTTTTTT
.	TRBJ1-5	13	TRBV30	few	CAWSVSSNQPQHF	TGTGCCTGGAGTGTATCTAGCAATCAGCCCCAGCATTTT
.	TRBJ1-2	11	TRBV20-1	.	CSARPWDGYTF	TGCAGTGCCAGGCCCTGGGATGGCTACACCTTC
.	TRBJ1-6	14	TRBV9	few	CASSLSSYNSPLHF	TGTGCCAGCAGCCTTAGCTCCTATAATTCACCCCTCCACTTT
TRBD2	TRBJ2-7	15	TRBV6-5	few	CASSYSLAGAYEQYF	TGTGCCAGCAGTTACTCCTTAGCGGGAGCCTACGAGCAGTACTTC
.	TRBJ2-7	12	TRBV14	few	CASSDRRYEQYF	TGTGCCAGCAGCGACCGCCGTTACGAGCAGTACTTC
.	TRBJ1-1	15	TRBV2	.	CASSEISYQNTEAFF	TGTGCCAGCAGTGAAATCTCGTATCAGAACACTGAAGCTTTCTTT
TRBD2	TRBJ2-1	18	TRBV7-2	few	CASSLEPIAGGPYNEQFF	TGTGCCAGCAGCTTGGAGCCCATAGCGGGAGGCCCTTACAATGAGCAGTTCTTC
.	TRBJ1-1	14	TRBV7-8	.	CASSLVRLNTEAFF	TGTGCCAGCAGCTTAGTACGGCTGAACACTGAAGCTTTCTTT
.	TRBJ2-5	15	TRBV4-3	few	CASSQETPGTETQYF	TGCGCCAGCAGCCAAGAGACTCCGGGCACGGAGACCCAGTACTTC
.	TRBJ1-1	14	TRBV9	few	CASSVGGGSTEAFF	TGTGCCAGCAGCGTAGGAGGGGGAAGCACTGAAGCTTTCTTT
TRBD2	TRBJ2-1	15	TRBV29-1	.	CSVEGVGRAGNEQFF	TGCAGCGTTGAGGGAGTGGGGAGGGCGGGTAATGAGCAGTTCTTC
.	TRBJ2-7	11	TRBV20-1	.	CSARGSYEQYF	TGCAGTGCTCGCGGCTCCTACGAGCAGTACTTC
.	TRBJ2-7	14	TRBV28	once	CASSIDPRTYEQYF	TGTGCCAGCAGTATAGATCCCAGGACCTACGAGCAGTACTTC
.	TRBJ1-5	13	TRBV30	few	CAWSRQDNQPQHF	TGTGCCTGGAGCCGACAGGACAATCAGCCCCAGCATTTT
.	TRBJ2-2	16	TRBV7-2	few	CASSSGGRGRGGELFF	TGTGCCAGCAGCTCAGGCGGCAGGGGACGGGGCGGGGAGCTGTTTTTT
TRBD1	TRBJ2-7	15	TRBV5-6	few	CASSLAGQPDYEQYF	TGTGCCAGCAGCTTGGCGGGACAGCCAGACTACGAGCAGTACTTC
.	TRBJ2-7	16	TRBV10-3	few	CAISESPGHSGDEQYF	TGTGCCATCAGTGAGTCACCGGGACACTCTGGGGACGAGCAGTACTTC
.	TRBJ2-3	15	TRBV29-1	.	CSVEGGTRSTDTQYF	TGCAGCGTTGAGGGCGGGACACGGAGCACAGATACGCAGTATTTT
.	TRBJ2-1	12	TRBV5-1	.	CATGDGNNEQFF	TGCGCCACCGGGGACGGAAACAATGAGCAGTTCTTC
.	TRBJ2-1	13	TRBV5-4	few	CASTNRTYNEQFF	TGTGCCAGCACCAACAGAACCTACAATGAGCAGTTCTTC
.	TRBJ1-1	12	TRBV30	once	CAWRGVGSEAFF	TGTGCCTGGAGGGGGGTCGGGTCTGAAGCTTTCTTT
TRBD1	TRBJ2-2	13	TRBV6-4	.	CASSPTGAGELFF	TGTGCCAGCAGCCCGACAGGGGCCGGGGAGCTGTTTTTT
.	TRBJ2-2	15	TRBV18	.	CASSPGALNTGELFF	TGTGCCAGCTCACCGGGCGCACTGAACACCGGGGAGCTGTTTTTT
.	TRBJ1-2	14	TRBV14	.	CASSQGGTVTGYTF	TGTGCCAGCAGCCAGGGGGGAACGGTTACTGGCTACACCTTC
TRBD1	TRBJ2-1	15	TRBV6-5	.	CASSYWTGGQPEQFF	TGTGCCAGCAGTTACTGGACAGGGGGCCAGCCGGAGCAGTTCTTC
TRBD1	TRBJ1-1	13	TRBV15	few	CATSTRTGGNTFF	TGTGCCACCAGCACCAGGACAGGGGGGAATACTTTCTTT
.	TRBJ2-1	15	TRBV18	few	CASSPGQSSYNEQFF	TGTGCCAGCTCACCAGGTCAGAGCTCCTACAATGAGCAGTTCTTC
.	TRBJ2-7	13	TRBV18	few	CASSPGSAGEQYF	TGTGCCAGCTCACCAGGATCGGCGGGGGAGCAGTACTTC
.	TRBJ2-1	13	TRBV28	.	CAICPSSYNEQFF	TGTGCCATCTGTCCGAGCTCCTACAATGAGCAGTTCTTC
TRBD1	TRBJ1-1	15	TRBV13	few	CASSGTGGMNTEAFF	TGTGCCAGCTCCGGGACAGGGGGCATGAACACTGAAGCTTTCTTT
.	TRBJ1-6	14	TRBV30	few	CAWSEVSGNSPLHF	TGTGCCTGGAGTGAAGTCTCGGGGAATTCACCCCTCCACTTT
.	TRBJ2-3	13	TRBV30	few	CAWSVLLWQTQYF	TGTGCCTGGAGTGTCCTACTATGGCAGACGCAGTATTTT
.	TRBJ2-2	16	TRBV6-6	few	CASSYPGTANTGELFF	TGTGCCAGCAGTTACCCTGGCACCGCGAACACCGGGGAGCTGTTTTTT